Presented here are 10 T cell receptor beta chains from one specimen sequenced in a study of human thymus T cells. Clones were sequenced by immunoSEQ multiplex PCR, and TCRdb holds only the in-frame ones, with some missing. The table has 100,000 to 150,000 clones, approximately 96% seen once; the top ten hold around 0.022%. Resected material from corrective heart surgery provided the thymus tissue analysed. The sample taken for sequencing was thymus tissue. All receptors come from a boy less than two years old with a congenital heart defect but otherwise immunologically healthy.

The V and J genes are TRBV4-2 and TRBJ2-7, with a weak D call TRBD2 (6 bases). In germline, CDR1 is LGHNA, CDR2 YNFKEQ. Between the trimmed V and J ends, which lost 4 bases and 0 bases, there was a span of 13 bases. CDR3 length: 15 amino acids. CDR3 region: CASSRSGLSSYEQYF. In DNA form, the CDR3 reads TGTGCCAGCAGCCGAAGCGGGCTAAGCTCCTACGAGCAGTACTTC.

DNA of the CDR3: TGTGCCAGCAGCGACGACAGGGCAGATACGCAGTATTTT. Protein sequence: CASSDDRADTQYF. The rearrangement uses TRBV28 and TRBJ2-3, with 7 bases that match TRBD1. With 6 bases clipped from V and 4 bases from J, the junction kept 4 bases outside the gene matches. There are 13 residues in the CDR3. CDR1 MDHEN and CDR2 SYDVKM come from the germline V gene.

This chain links TRBV9 with TRBJ2-1; D is tentatively TRBD1 or TRBD2 (7 bases each). V lost 3 bases and J lost 7, with 14 bases in between. CDR3 size: 14 residues. CDR1 SGDLS and CDR2 YYNGEE come from the germline V gene. This CDR3 reads CASSARQGGNEQFF. In nucleotides, the CDR3 is TGTGCCAGCAGCGCCAGACAGGGAGGGAATGAGCAGTTCTTC.

This clone occurred once. The J gene is TRBJ2-1, the V gene TRBV7-9, with D perhaps matching TRBD1 or TRBD2 (5 bases each). Germline loops: CDR1 SEHNR, CDR2 FQNEAQ (reference sequence). This CDR3 region has 15 residues. V was trimmed by 5 bases and J by 0 bases, leaving 11 bases between them. As DNA, the CDR3 is TGTGCCAGCAGCCCGGGACCGCGCTCCTACAATGAGCAGTTCTTC. Encoded protein: CASSPGPRSYNEQFF.

This chain joins TRBV6-5 and TRBJ1-1, with a possible D match to TRBD1 (5 bases). Germline V lookup: CDR1 MNHEY, CDR2 SVGAGI. This CDR3 has 12 residues. Trimming removed 7 bases at V and 2 bases at J, with 8 bases between. The CDR3: CASKQGNTEAFF. The CDR3 coding sequence is TGTGCCAGCAAGCAGGGTAACACTGAAGCTTTCTTT.

The chain carries TRBV6-1 and TRBJ1-5; TRBD1 aligns across 8 bases. Germline V gene lookup returns CDR1 MNHNS and CDR2 SASEGT. V was pared by 4 bases and J by 1 base, with 12 bases of the junction left unmatched. The CDR3 totals 18 residues. CDR3 amino acids: CASSVYRTGSLSNQPQHF. As DNA, the CDR3 is TGTGCCAGCAGTGTATATCGGACAGGGTCTTTGAGCAATCAGCCCCAGCATTTT.

The chain joins TRBV7-9 to TRBJ2-1; D not resolved. Per the germline V gene, CDR1 is SEHNR and CDR2 is FQNEAQ (reference sequence). V was clipped by 5 bases and J by 7 bases, with 9 bases between them. CDR3 length: 12 residues. The CDR3: CASSPLVNEQFF. The CDR3 region has the DNA TGTGCCAGCAGCCCCCTGGTGAATGAGCAGTTCTTC.

V usage is TRBV10-3 and J usage is TRBJ1-3; TRBD1 aligns across 10 bases. V shed 4 bases and J 3 bases; nucleotides not matched to a gene: 6. Germline CDR1 reads ENHRY; CDR2 reads SYGVKD. There are 16 residues in the CDR3. CDR3 sequence reads: CAISADRGRLGNTIYF. The CDR3 DNA reads as TGTGCCATCAGTGCCGACAGGGGGCGCCTTGGAAACACCATATATTTT.

This clone came up once. This rearrangement joins TRBV7-6 to TRBJ2-1; TRBD1 is a possible D gene (6 bases). The CDR3 covers 16 residues. Germline CDR1 reads SGHVS; CDR2 reads FNYEAQ. V was cut by 6 bases and J by 7 bases, with 22 bases left in between. In DNA, the CDR3 is TGTGCCAGCAGTAGTCAATCGCAGGGGTTGAGGAATGAGCAGTTCTTC. Amino acids: CASSSQSQGLRNEQFF.

The rearrangement uses TRBV12-2 and TRBJ2-7. TRBV12-2 is marked as a pseudogene. The CDR3 spans 16 residues. The CDR3 bases are TGTGCAAGTCGCTTAAATACGGATATAGGTCGAAGGGAGCAGTACTTC. Protein product: CASRLNTDIGRREQYF.